Following are 9 T cell receptor beta chains from one sample sequenced in a study of cytomegalovirus exposure and HLA in healthy donors. PCR involved 60 Vbeta and 13 Jbeta primers. Profiling relied on immunoSEQ multiplex PCR, and the TCRdb table lists in-frame clones only, not all of them. The sample carries about 140,000 clones, around 80% recorded once. Sequences were obtained from PBMCs. Every receptor here comes from a woman aged 25 to 39 in good health and CMV-seronegative.

The CDR3 region is CAWSLTGQGGNYGYTF. CDR3 sequence (DNA): TGTGCCTGGAGTTTAACAGGACAGGGGGGAAACTATGGCTACACCTTC. The chain is built from TRBV30 and TRBJ1-2; 10 bases map to TRBD1. Germline V gives CDR1 GTSNPN, CDR2 SVGIG (reference sequence). The CDR3 runs to 16 residues. V lost 2 bases, J lost 2 bases, and 8 bases stayed unmatched.

This chain links TRBV19 with TRBJ1-5; the D is unclear. Germline-derived CDR1 and CDR2 are LNHDA and SQIVND (reference sequence). The CDR3 sequence is 12 residues long. With 3 bases removed from V and 4 bases from J, the gap between germline ends came to 4 bases. CDR3 region: CASSIRNQPQHF. CDR3 in DNA: TGTGCCAGTAGTATTCGGAATCAGCCCCAGCATTTT.

This chain connects TRBV5-1 to TRBJ2-7; possible D gene TRBD1, 5 bases. Germline CDR1 and CDR2: SGHRS and YFSETQ. The CDR3 has 13 amino acids. The V end lost 2 bases, the J end lost 3 bases, and 9 bases lay between the germline ends. The CDR3 sequence is CASSFGHGYEQYF. In DNA form, the CDR3 reads TGCGCCAGCAGCTTCGGACACGGCTACGAGCAGTACTTC.

V and J are TRBV27 and TRBJ2-1, with 8 bases matching TRBD1. The CDR3 extends over 13 amino acids. Per the germline V gene, CDR1 is MNHEY and CDR2 is SMNVEV (reference sequence). With 6 bases clipped from V and 4 bases from J, the junction kept 2 bases outside the gene matches. CDR3 nucleotide sequence: TGTGCCAGCAGAGGACAGGGTTACAATGAGCAGTTCTTC. Translation: CASRGQGYNEQFF.

V and J are TRBV14 and TRBJ2-7; 9 positions match TRBD2. After removal of 1 base from V and 2 bases from J, the junction contained 0 bases not matched to a gene. The CDR3 covers 14 residues. Germline loops: CDR1 SGHDN, CDR2 FVKESK. CDR3 region: CASSQGLAAYEQYF. CDR3 nucleotide sequence: TGTGCCAGCAGCCAAGGACTAGCGGCCTACGAGCAGTACTTC.

CDR3 protein: CASSVGPSTDTQYF. The CDR3 DNA reads as TGTGCCAGCAGCGTAGGTCCTAGCACAGATACGCAGTATTTT. This chain connects TRBV9 to TRBJ2-3; D unresolved. V was cut by 0 bases and J by 0 bases, with 5 bases left in between. CDR1 is SGDLS, CDR2 YYNGEE, per germline. This CDR3 region has 14 residues.

This chain connects TRBV30 to TRBJ1-4; the match to TRBD1 covers 7 bases. From germline, CDR1 is GTSNPN and CDR2 SVGIG (reference sequence). The CDR3 has 13 residues. Unmatched junction bases numbered 4, after V lost 4 bases and J lost 5 bases. The CDR3 DNA sequence: TGTGCCTGGAACAGGGGCCTAAATGAAAAACTGTTTTTT. This translates into CAWNRGLNEKLFF.

This clone was picked up one time. The rearrangement uses TRBV30 and TRBJ2-7; TRBD2 agrees at 9 bases. CDR1 and CDR2 from the germline V gene are GTSNPN and SVGIG (reference sequence). V lost 6 bases and J lost 4; bases outside the gene matches: 10. This CDR3 has 14 amino acids. In nucleotides, the CDR3 is TGTGCCTGTGGGACTAGCCCTAATATTTACGAGCAGTACTTC. It specifies CACGTSPNIYEQYF.

The chain couples TRBV6-6 to TRBJ1-2; 10 bases are a match to TRBD1. CDR3 length: 13 residues. V gave up 6 bases and J gave up 8 bases; unmatched junction bases: 6. Per germline, CDR1 MNHNY and CDR2 SVGAGI (reference sequence). The CDR3 DNA reads TGTGCCAGCAGGGGACAGGGGATTGCCGGCTACACCTTC. Translating it yields CASRGQGIAGYTF.